This T cell receptor beta chain is drawn from a study of prognosis after radiotherapy for stage I lung cancer. Study information: April 2018 to early 2019 saw enrollment of stage I non-small cell lung cancer patients.

Using two-round multiplex PCR, the authors amplified TCR beta CDR3 from genomic DNA. First-round PCR used primers specific to each TRBV and TRBJ gene. TCRdb itself ran the multiplex PCR reads through MiXCR, one entry per CDR3 protein. Seen here are fewer than 25,000 distinct CDR3 sequences, less than 50% observed once, and the top ten hold roughly 33%. Germline V gene sequence: CDR1 WSHSY, CDR2 SAAADI. V lost 6 bases, J lost 5 bases, and 10 bases lay in between. This CDR3 spans 13 amino acids. This clonotype was picked up many times. The TCR comes from a donor over 45 with non-small cell lung cancer. Sample: PBMCs, taken before or after stereotactic body radiation therapy (not recorded which). V is TRBV10-2 and J is TRBJ1-4; a possible D gene is TRBD1 (5 bases). The DNA for the CDR3 is TGCGCCAGCAGCCGGGACTCGAATGAAAAACTGTTTTTT. This encodes CASSRDSNEKLFF.